Included here is one TCR beta chain sequence, with context. The data are from a study of blood T cell repertoires in COVID-19. Study-level information: Sample material is recorded as cDNA or gDNA derived from T cells, B-cell-depleted T cells, or PBMCs.

The data were produced by immunoSEQ multiplex PCR, yet TCRdb's version contains in-frame clones alone and is incomplete. The repertoire holds 50,000 to 65,000 clones, with over 60% as singletons. Seattle's cohort entered during active infection and was followed longitudinally. V lost 0 bases to trimming and J lost 3 bases, with 12 bases between them. Germline-derived CDR1 and CDR2 are SGHRS and YFSETQ. There are 15 residues in the CDR3. The clonotype originates from a woman aged 65 to 85 with COVID-19, enrolled during active disease. The V gene is TRBV5-1, the J gene TRBJ1-2; D may be TRBD1 (5 bases). Sequencing was done on a sample of peripheral blood. The CDR3 here is CASSLDLGRDYGYTF. CDR3 sequence (DNA): TGCGCCAGCAGCTTGGACTTGGGCAGGGACTATGGCTACACCTTC. The full variable domain, with the rest looked up from reference TRBV5-1 and TRBJ1-2, is KAGVTQTPRYLIKTRGQQVTLSCSPISGHRSVSWYQQTPGQGLQFLFEYFSETQRNKGNFPGRFSGRQFSNSRSEMNVSTLELGDSALYLCASSLDLGRDYGYTFGSGTRLTVV.